This TCR beta chain is drawn from a study of T cells in Graves' hyperthyroidism and ophthalmopathy. Overall study context: Before treatment of any kind, peripheral blood was taken at initial diagnosis.

At least ten counts were recorded for this clonotype. The CDR3 regions of TCR beta were amplified from RNA transcripts. Initially, a first-round RT-PCR of the TCR CDR3 employed the HTBI primer set. TCRdb reanalysed the multiplex PCR reads using MiXCR and keeps one entry per CDR3 protein. This sample carries about 420,000 distinct CDR3 sequences, roughly 13% of them seen once, and the ten largest clones take approximately 5.8%. The sample was blood. The sequence came from a woman between 18 and 29 years old with Graves' hyperthyroidism.

This CDR3 reads CSAQSSRNYGTQYF. As DNA, the CDR3 is TGCAGTGCTCAGTCTAGCAGAAATTATGGTACGCAGTATTTT. This chain joins TRBV20-1 and TRBJ2-3; weak D call: TRBD2 (5 bases). CDR1 and CDR2 from the germline V gene are DFQATT and SNEGSKA (reference sequence). V was clipped by 5 bases and J by 8 bases, with 20 bases between them. The length of the CDR3 is 14 residues.